The clone carrying this T cell receptor beta chain was counted a few times. The target antigen is unknown. An equimolar mix of two oligonucleotides served as the beta constant-region primer for TRBC1 and TRBC2. Four rounds of PCR amplified the ligated cDNA using nested alpha and beta constant-region primers plus SP2. MiXCR was run by TCRdb on the UMI-ligation and nested PCR reads, yielding one entry per CDR3 protein. The sample lists around 110,000 distinct CDR3 sequences, approximately 37% occurring once. The data derive from a study of naive and memory T cell subsets. Whole-study results and caveats: In CD4 and CD8 cells, diversity dropped from naive through EMRA. There was no ground truth to check naive and memory subset results. Over 85% of naive TCR sequences appeared only once after error correction, unlike memory subsets. Activation and differentiation may alter RNA-based TCR counts.

The CDR3 sequence is 15 residues long. The V end lost 0 bases, the J end lost 8 bases, and 11 bases lay between the germline ends. Per the germline V gene, CDR1 is SGHDN and CDR2 is FVKESK. Sequences were obtained from central memory CD4+ T cells from blood. V usage is TRBV14 and J usage is TRBJ1-6, with a tentative D call TRBD1 (5 bases). The sequence derives from a human donor in good health. For the CDR3, the DNA is TGTGCCAGCAGCCAAGATAGGGGCAGTTATTCACCCCTCCACTTT. It codes for CASSQDRGSYSPLHF.